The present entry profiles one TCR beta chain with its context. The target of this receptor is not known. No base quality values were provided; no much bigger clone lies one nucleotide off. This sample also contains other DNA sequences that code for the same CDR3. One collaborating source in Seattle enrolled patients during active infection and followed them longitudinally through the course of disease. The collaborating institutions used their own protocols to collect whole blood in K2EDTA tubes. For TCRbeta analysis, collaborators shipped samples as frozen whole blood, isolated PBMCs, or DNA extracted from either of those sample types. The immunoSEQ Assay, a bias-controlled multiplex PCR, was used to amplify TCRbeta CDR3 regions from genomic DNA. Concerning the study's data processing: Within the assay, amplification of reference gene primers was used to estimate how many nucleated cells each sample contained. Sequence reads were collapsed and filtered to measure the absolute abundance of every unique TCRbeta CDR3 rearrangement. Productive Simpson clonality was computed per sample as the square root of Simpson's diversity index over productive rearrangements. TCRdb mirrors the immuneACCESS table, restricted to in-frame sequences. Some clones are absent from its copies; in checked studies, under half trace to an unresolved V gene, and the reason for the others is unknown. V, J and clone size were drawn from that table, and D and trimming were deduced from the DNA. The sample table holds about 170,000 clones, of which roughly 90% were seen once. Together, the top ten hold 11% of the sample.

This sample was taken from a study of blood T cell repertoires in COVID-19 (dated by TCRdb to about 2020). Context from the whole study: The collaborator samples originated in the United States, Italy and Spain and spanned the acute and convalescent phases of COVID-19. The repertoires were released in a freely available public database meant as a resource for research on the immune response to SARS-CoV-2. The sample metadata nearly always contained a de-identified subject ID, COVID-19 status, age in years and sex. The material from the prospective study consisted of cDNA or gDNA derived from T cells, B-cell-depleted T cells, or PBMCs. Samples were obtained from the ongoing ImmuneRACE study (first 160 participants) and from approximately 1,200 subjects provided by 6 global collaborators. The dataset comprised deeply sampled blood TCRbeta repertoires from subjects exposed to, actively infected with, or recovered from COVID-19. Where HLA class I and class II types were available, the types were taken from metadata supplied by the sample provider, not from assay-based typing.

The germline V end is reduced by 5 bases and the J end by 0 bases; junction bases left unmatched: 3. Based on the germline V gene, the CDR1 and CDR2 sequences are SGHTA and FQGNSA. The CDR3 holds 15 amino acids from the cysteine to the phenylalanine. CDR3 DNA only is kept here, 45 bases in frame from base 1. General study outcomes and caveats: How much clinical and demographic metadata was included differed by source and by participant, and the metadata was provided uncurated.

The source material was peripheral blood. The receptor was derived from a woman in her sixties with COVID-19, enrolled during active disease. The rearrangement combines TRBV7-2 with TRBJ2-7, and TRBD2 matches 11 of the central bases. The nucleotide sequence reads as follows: TGTGCCAGCAGCCTTGGACTAGCGGGCTCCTACGAGCAGTACTTC. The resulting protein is CASSLGLAGSYEQYF.